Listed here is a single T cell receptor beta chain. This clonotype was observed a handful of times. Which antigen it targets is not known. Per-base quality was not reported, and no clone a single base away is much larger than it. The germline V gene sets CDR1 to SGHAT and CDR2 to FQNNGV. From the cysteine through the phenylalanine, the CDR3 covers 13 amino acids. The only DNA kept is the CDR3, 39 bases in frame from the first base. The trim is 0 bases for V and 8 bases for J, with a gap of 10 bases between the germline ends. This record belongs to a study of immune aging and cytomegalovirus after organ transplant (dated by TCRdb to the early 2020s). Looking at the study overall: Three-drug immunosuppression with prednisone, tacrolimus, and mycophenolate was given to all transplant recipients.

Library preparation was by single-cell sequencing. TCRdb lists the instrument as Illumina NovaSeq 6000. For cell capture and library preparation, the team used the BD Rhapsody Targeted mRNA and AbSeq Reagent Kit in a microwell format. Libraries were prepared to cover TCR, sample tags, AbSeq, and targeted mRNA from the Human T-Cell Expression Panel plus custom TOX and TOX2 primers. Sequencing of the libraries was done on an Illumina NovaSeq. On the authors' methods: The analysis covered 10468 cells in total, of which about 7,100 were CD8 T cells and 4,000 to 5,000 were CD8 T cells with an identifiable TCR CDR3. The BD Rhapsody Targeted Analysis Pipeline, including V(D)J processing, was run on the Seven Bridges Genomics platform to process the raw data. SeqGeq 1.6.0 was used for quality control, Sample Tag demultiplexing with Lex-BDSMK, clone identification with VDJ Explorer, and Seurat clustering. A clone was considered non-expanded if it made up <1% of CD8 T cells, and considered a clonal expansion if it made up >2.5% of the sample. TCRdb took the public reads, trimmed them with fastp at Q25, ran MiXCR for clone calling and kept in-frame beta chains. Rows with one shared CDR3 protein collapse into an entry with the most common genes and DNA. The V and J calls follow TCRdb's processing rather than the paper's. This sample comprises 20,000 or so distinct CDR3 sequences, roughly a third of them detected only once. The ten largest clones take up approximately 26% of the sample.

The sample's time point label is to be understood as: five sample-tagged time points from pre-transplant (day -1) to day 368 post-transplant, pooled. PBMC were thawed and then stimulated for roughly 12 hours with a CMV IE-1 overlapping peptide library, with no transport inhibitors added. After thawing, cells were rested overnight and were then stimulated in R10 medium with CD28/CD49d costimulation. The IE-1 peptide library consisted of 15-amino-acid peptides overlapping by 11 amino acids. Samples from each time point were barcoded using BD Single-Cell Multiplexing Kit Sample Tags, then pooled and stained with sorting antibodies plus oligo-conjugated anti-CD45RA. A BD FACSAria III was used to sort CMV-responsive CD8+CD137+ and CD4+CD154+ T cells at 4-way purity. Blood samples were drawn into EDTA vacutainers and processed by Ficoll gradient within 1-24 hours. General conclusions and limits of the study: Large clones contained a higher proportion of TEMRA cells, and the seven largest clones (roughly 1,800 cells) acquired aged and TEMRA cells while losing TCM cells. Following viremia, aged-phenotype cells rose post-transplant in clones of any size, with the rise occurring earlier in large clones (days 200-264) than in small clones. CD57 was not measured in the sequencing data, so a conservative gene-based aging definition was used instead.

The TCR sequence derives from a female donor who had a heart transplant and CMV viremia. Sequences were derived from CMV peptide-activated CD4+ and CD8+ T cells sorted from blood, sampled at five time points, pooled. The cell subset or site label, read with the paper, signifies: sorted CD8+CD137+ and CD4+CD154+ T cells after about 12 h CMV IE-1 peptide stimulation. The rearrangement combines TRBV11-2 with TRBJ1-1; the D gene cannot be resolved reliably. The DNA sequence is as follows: TGTGCCAGCAGCTTAGAGTGGCCAGGCGAAGCTTTCTTT. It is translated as CASSLEWPGEAFF.